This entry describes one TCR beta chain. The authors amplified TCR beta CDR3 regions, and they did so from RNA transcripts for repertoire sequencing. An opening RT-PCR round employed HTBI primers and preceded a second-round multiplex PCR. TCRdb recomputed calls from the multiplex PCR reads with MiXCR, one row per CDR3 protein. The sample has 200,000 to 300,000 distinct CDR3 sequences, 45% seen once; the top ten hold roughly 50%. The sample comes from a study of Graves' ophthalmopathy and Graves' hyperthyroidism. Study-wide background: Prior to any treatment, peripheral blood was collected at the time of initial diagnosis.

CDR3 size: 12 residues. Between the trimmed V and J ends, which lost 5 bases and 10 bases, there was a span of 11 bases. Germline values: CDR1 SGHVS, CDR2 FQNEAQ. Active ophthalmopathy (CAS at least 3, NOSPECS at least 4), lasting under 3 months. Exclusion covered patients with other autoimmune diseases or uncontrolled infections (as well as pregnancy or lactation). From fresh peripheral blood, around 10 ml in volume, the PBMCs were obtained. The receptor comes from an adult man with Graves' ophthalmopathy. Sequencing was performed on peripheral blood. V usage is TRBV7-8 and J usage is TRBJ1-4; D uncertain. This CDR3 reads CASSPEEGKLFF. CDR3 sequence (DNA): TGTGCCAGCAGCCCCGAGGAGGGAAAACTGTTTTTT.